The entry below gives a single T cell receptor beta chain sequence along with its context. Produced via immunoSEQ multiplex PCR; TCRdb's table is partial and in-frame only. This sample carries 220,000 or so clones, about 80% of them seen once, and the ten largest clones take 1.9%. This specimen belongs to a study of blood T cell repertoires in COVID-19. The germline gives CDR1 LNHDA, CDR2 SQIVND (reference sequence). This CDR3 contains 15 residues. V lost 10 bases, J lost 0 bases, and 11 bases stayed unmatched. The material sequenced was peripheral blood. The chain has TRBV19 and TRBJ2-7; TRBD1 aligns across 8 bases. The clonotype comes from a woman aged 80 or older with acute or convalescent COVID-19. CDR3: CATSPYRGSSYEQYF. The CDR3 bases are TGTGCCACCTCTCCCTACAGGGGGAGCTCCTACGAGCAGTACTTC.